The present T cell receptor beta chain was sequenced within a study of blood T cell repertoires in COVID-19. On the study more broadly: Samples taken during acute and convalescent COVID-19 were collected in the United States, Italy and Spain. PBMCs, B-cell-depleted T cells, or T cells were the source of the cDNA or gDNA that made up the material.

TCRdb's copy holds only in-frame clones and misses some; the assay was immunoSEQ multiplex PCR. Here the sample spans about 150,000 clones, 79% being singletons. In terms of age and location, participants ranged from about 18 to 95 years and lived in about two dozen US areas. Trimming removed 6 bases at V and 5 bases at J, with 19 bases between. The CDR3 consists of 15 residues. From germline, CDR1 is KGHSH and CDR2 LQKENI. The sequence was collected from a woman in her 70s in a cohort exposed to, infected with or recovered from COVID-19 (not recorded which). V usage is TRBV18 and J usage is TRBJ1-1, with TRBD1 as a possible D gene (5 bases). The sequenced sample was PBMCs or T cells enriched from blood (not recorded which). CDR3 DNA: TGTGCCAGCTCCCCGACAGTGAACGATTGGACTGAAGCTTTCTTT. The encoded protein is CASSPTVNDWTEAFF. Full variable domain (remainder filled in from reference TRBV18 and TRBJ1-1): NAGVMQNPRHLVRRRGQEARLRCSPMKGHSHVYWYRQLPEEGLKFMVYLQKENIIDESGMPKERFSAEFPKEGPSILRIQQVVRGDSAAYFCASSPTVNDWTEAFFGQGTRLTVV.